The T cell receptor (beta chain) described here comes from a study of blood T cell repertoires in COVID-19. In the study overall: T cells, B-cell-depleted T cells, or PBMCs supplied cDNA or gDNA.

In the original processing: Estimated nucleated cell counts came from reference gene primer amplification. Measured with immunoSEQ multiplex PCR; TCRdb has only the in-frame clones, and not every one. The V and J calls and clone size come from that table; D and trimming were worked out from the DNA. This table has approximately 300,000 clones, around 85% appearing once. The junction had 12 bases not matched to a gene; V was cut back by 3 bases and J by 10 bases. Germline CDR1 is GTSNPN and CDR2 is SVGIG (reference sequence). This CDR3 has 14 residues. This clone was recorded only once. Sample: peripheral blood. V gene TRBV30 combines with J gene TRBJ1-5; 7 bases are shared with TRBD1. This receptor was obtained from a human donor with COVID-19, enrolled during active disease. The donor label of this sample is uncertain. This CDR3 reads CAWRPGWGDSPQHF. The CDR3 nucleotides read TGTGCCTGGAGGCCTGGATGGGGGGACAGTCCCCAGCATTTT.